The 21 T cell receptor beta chains presented below share a single source sample, sequenced in a study of blood T cell repertoires in COVID-19. Clones were sequenced by immunoSEQ multiplex PCR, and TCRdb holds only the in-frame ones, with some missing. The sample has about 270,000 clones, about nine tenths seen once. The sample consisted of PBMCs or T cells enriched from blood (not recorded which). These TCRs come from a woman in her thirties or forties with acute COVID-19.

J is TRBJ1-4 and V is TRBV9, with a tentative D call TRBD1 (6 bases). Germline V gene data show CDR1 as SGDLS and CDR2 as YYNGEE. The CDR3 is 16 residues long. Trimming removed 2 bases from V and 0 bases from J, with 11 bases in between. CDR3: CASSVGDIATNEKLFF. In DNA form, the CDR3 reads TGTGCCAGCAGCGTGGGGGACATTGCAACTAATGAAAAACTGTTTTTT.

The rearrangement links TRBV20-1 to TRBJ1-2; unclear D gene. V lost 6 bases, J lost 4 bases, and 9 bases lay in between. This CDR3 contains 11 residues. Germline CDR1 reads DFQATT; CDR2 reads SNEGSKA (reference sequence). The chain's CDR3 is CSARPLYGYTF. The CDR3 DNA is TGCAGTGCCAGGCCCCTCTATGGCTACACCTTC.

The chain is built from TRBV11-2 and TRBJ2-7; TRBD1 matches at 9 bases. This CDR3 has 14 residues. Germline CDR1 SGHAT, CDR2 FQNNGV. The V segment lost 3 bases and the J segment 3 bases; nucleotides outside the gene matches: 3. The CDR3 DNA is TGTGCCAGCAGCTTCGGGGACAGGGTCTACGAGCAGTACTTC. This sequence encodes CASSFGDRVYEQYF.

The V call is TRBV15, the J call TRBJ1-4; maybe TRBD1 (6 bases). The V gene lost 8 bases and the J gene lost 8 bases, with 18 bases spanning the gap. The CDR3 is made up of 14 amino acids. The germline CDR1 and CDR2 sequences are LNHNV and YYDKDF (reference sequence). The CDR3 is CATQPRGVREKLFF. CDR3 DNA: TGTGCCACCCAACCCAGGGGCGTTCGGGAAAAACTGTTTTTT.

The chain is built from TRBV9 and TRBJ2-1; 7 positions agree with TRBD2. Germline assignment: CDR1 SGDLS and CDR2 YYNGEE. V trimming: 7 bases; J trimming: 0 bases; junction bases outside the gene matches: 7. The CDR3 is 15 residues long. The CDR3 loop reads CASGRGGSSYNEQFF. As DNA, the CDR3 is TGTGCCAGCGGACGCGGGGGTAGCTCCTACAATGAGCAGTTCTTC.

This chain joins TRBV7-9 and TRBJ1-2; D not certain. Trimming took 10 bases from V and 4 from J, leaving 13 bases between them. The CDR3 spans 12 residues. Germline CDR1 and CDR2: SEHNR and FQNEAQ (reference sequence). The CDR3 bases are TGTGCCACCAAAAGTGGCAGCTATGGCTACACCTTC. Its protein is CATKSGSYGYTF.

This chain uses TRBV5-1 with TRBJ1-6; 7 bases match TRBD1. Germline V CDR1 and CDR2: SGHRS, YFSETQ. The CDR3 has 15 amino acids. V was pared by 1 base and J by 3 bases, with 1 base of the junction left unmatched. The CDR3 reads CASSLQGDYNSPLHF. DNA for the CDR3: TGCGCCAGCAGCTTGCAGGGGGACTATAATTCACCCCTCCACTTT.

The rearrangement links TRBV7-8 to TRBJ2-7; 12 nucleotides line up with TRBD1. Per germline, CDR1 SGHVS and CDR2 FQNEAQ. The CDR3 covers 15 residues. V lost 5 bases and J lost 2; bases outside the gene matches: 4. The CDR3 here is CASSRGTGGAYEQYF. CDR3 bases: TGTGCCAGCAGCCGAGGGACAGGGGGCGCCTACGAGCAGTACTTC. The full variable domain, in which reference TRBV7-8 and TRBJ2-7 provide the parts outside the CDR3, is GAGVSQSPRYKVAKRGQDVALRCDPISGHVSLFWYQQALGQGPEFLTYFQNEAQLDKSGLPSDRFFAERPEGSVSTLKIQRTQQEDSAVYLCASSRGTGGAYEQYFGPGTRLTVT.

The chain is built from TRBV30 and TRBJ2-7; D unresolved. The CDR3 loop spans 13 amino acids. Germline V lookup: CDR1 GTSNPN, CDR2 SVGIG (reference sequence). Trimming cost V 0 bases and J 11 bases, with 17 bases left between them. The CDR3 here is CAWSVQTHILEYF. The CDR3 nucleotides are TGTGCCTGGAGTGTACAGACCCACATTTTGGAGTACTTC.

The rearrangement uses TRBV7-9 and TRBJ1-1; no definite D call. Germline-derived CDR1 and CDR2 are SEHNR and FQNEAQ (reference sequence). V was pared by 5 bases and J by 0 bases, with 13 bases between. The CDR3 runs 15 residues. The CDR3 is CASSPPRGMNTEAFF. The CDR3 bases are TGTGCCAGCAGCCCTCCCCGAGGAATGAACACTGAAGCTTTCTTT.

This chain links TRBV7-9 with TRBJ2-2; 11 nucleotides agree with TRBD2. V shed 4 bases, J shed 5 bases, and the junction held 6 bases outside the gene matches. CDR1 and CDR2 from the germline V gene are SEHNR and FQNEAQ (reference sequence). This CDR3 is built from 16 residues. The CDR3 region is CASSSQTSGITGELFF. The CDR3 bases are TGTGCCAGCAGCTCCCAGACTAGCGGGATTACCGGGGAGCTGTTTTTT. The full variable domain, with the rest looked up from reference TRBV7-9 and TRBJ2-2, is DTGVSQNPRHKITKRGQNVTFRCDPISEHNRLYWYRQTLGQGPEFLTYFQNEAQLEKSRLLSDRFSAERPKGSFSTLEIQRTEQGDSAMYLCASSSQTSGITGELFFGEGSRLTVL.

The V call is TRBV5-1, the J call TRBJ1-1, with D hard to call. Germline lookup yields CDR1 SGHRS and CDR2 YFSETQ. The CDR3 is 18 amino acids. Deletions cut 1 base from V and 2 bases from J, with 21 bases between. The CDR3 spells CASSLLFRQPQGNTEAFF. In DNA, the CDR3 is TGCGCCAGCAGCTTGTTATTTCGACAACCCCAAGGAAACACTGAAGCTTTCTTT.

This clone has only one observation. The chain links TRBV4-3 to TRBJ2-3; TRBD2 matches 11 bases. This CDR3 has 19 amino acids. Trimming cost V 4 bases and J 4 bases; bases outside gene matches: 16. Germline assignment: CDR1 LGHNA and CDR2 YSLEER. The CDR3 sequence is CASSRTATLAGGMSDTQYF. CDR3 nucleotides: TGCGCCAGCAGCCGCACCGCGACCTTAGCGGGAGGGATGTCAGATACGCAGTATTTT.

The chain recombines TRBV4-1 with TRBJ1-5; TRBD1 might be the D (5 bases). Trimming took off 0 bases at V and 6 bases at J, with 9 bases between the two ends. The CDR3 is 14 residues long. Germline CDR1 and CDR2: MGHRA and YSYEKL. DNA of the CDR3: TGCGCCAGCAGCCAAGACAGGGATGTTCAGCCCCAGCATTTT. It is translated as CASSQDRDVQPQHF.

There are many counts of this clone. The chain joins TRBV4-3 to TRBJ2-7; D remains unclear. In germline, CDR1 is LGHNA, CDR2 YSLEER. V lost 0 bases, J lost 3 bases, and 9 bases lay in between. The CDR3 has 14 amino acids. The CDR3 DNA reads as TGCGCCAGCAGCCAAGACCGCGAGGACTACGAGCAGTACTTC. The encoded protein is CASSQDREDYEQYF.

The J gene is TRBJ2-1, the V gene TRBV24-1; D might be TRBD1 (5 bases). Trimming shortened V by 4 bases and J by 6 bases, and 18 bases separated the two germline ends. CDR3 length: 16 residues. Germline CDR1 reads KGHDR; CDR2 reads SFDVKD. CDR3 in amino acids: CATSDSFDRNSNEQFF. In nucleotides, the CDR3 is TGTGCCACCAGTGACTCCTTCGACAGAAACTCCAATGAGCAGTTCTTC.

The chain links TRBV5-4 to TRBJ2-7; 10 positions agree with TRBD1. Germline CDR1 SGHNT, CDR2 YYREEE (reference sequence). V lost 4 bases to trimming and J lost 7 bases; unmatched junction nucleotides: 14. CDR3 length: 16 amino acids. The CDR3 bases are TGTGCCAGCAGCCTGCAGGAGACAGGGGGCGTAGGGGAGCAGTACTTC. It yields the protein CASSLQETGGVGEQYF.

This chain connects TRBV24-1 to TRBJ2-2, with 7 bases fitting TRBD1. The CDR3 length is 14 residues. V lost 5 bases, J lost 4 bases, and 3 bases stayed unmatched. CDR1 and CDR2 from the germline V gene are KGHDR and SFDVKD. CDR3 protein: CATSVTGSTGELFF. Written as DNA, the CDR3 is TGTGCCACCAGTGTGACAGGGAGCACCGGGGAGCTGTTTTTT.

The V call is TRBV18, the J call TRBJ1-1; D gene uncertain. CDR3 size: 14 residues. In germline, CDR1 is KGHSH, CDR2 LQKENI. Trimming removed 0 bases at V and 3 bases at J, with 8 bases between. CDR3 residues: CASSPPGRDTEAFF. CDR3 nucleotides: TGTGCCAGCTCACCACCGGGGAGAGACACTGAAGCTTTCTTT.

This chain joins TRBV11-3 and TRBJ2-1, with 13 bases aligning to TRBD2. The germline gives CDR1 SGHNT, CDR2 YENEEA. The CDR3 is made up of 17 amino acids. The V segment lost 3 bases and the J segment 8 bases; nucleotides outside the gene matches: 10. CDR3 in DNA: TGTGCCAGCAGCTTTAATCCCAGACTAGCGGGAGGAGATGAGCAGTTCTTC. This sequence encodes CASSFNPRLAGGDEQFF.

The rearrangement links TRBV24-1 to TRBJ2-1; 8 nucleotides align to TRBD2. Germline loops: CDR1 KGHDR, CDR2 SFDVKD. The ends lost 0 bases at V and 4 bases at J; junction bases unmatched: 7. This CDR3 region has 17 residues. The DNA of the CDR3 is TGTGCCACCAGTGATTTGGGGGGGGGCGGGAGGTACAATGAGCAGTTCTTC. It encodes CATSDLGGGGRYNEQFF.